This TCR beta chain came from a study of molecular identifiers for immune sequencing clone quantification (dated by TCRdb to the late 2010s). Turning to the overall study: For a replicate experiment, the RNA from either around 20,000 or 100,000 naive CD8 T cells was divided into five aliquots, and four of those aliquots went on to sequencing. The study was a methods study using CD8 T cells to benchmark molecular-identifier clustering-based TCR repertoire sequencing (MIDCIRS) and TCR RNA copy counting.

The library was generated by PCR. The instrument given in TCRdb is NextSeq 500. Bulk TCR libraries were made following a previously described method, with the TCR primers given in Table S5. The Qiagen AllPrep DNA/RNA kit was used to purify total RNA. Reads from multiple sequencing runs of the same library were pooled before analysis. Per the source publication's procedure: Reads were retained only if the reads had an exact TCR constant sequence, and the retained reads were trimmed to 150 nt and grouped according to their 12-nt molecular barcodes. Reads within each barcode group were sub-clustered using a 15% Levenshtein threshold, and quality-weighted consensus sequences were constructed for each RNA molecule. Non-functional sequences were excluded, and lower-count sequences lying one edit away from another sequence were also excluded. Barcode sub-clusters with fewer than 20% of the maximum read count were removed, based on fitting two negative binomial distributions. In-frame beta chains were kept once TCRdb had trimmed the public reads at Q25 with fastp and called clones with MiXCR. CDR3 protein sequences are deduplicated, and each keeps its most common genes and DNA. These V and J calls originate from TCRdb's pipeline instead of the authors' own analysis. Present in this sample are 85,000 to 100,000 distinct CDR3 sequences, 20% to 25% of which were seen just once. The top ten clones comprise roughly 1% of the sample.

This clonotype was observed at least ten times. There is no known antigen for this receptor. Base quality data are lacking; no much larger clone is found one base away. Libraries of naive CD8 T cells were generated from roughly 18,000 to 920,000 sorted cells, with 10%, 30% or 50% of the purified RNA used. Naive CD8 T cells, defined as CD8+CD4-CCR7+CD45RA+, were FACS-sorted into RLT Plus buffer on a BD FACSAria II. Detection sensitivity was tested by spiking Jurkat RNA equal to roughly ten TCR copies' worth into samples containing roughly 19,000-1,100,000 naive CD8 T cells. CD8 T cells were enriched with RosetteSep CD8+ T Cell Enrichment Cocktail and Ficoll-Paque, followed by ACK red cell lysis. Taken from the germline V gene, the CDR1 and CDR2 loops are LGHNA and YSLEER. From cysteine to phenylalanine, the CDR3 is 18 amino acids long. CDR3 DNA is the only sequence kept; it has 54 bases, read in frame from the first base. V is trimmed back by 1 base and J by 4 bases, and the junction contains 14 bases that no gene match accounts for.

What the authors observed across the whole study: Even against a background of one million naive CD8 T cells, spiked-in Jurkat TCR RNA amounting to a single cell's worth was reported to be detectable. Highly expanded clone sizes could be underestimated if identical TCR molecules share a barcode. Clones above 20 RNA copies held over 99% of molecules in CMV-specific effector cells but under 1% in naive cells. Spiked-in Jurkat TCR RNA (around nine copies' worth), which is not part of the donor repertoire, was contained in the naive libraries. When barcode sub-clustering was left out, chimeric consensus sequences inflated TCR diversity, with chimeras reaching as high as 47%. Modeling gave around 3.3 recovered TCR RNA copies per cell versus around 9.9 by digital PCR, implying 25% to 30% capture efficiency.

This TCR came from a human donor in good health. Some libraries in this study had Jurkat cell RNA spiked in. Input material: naive CD8+ T cells from blood, with Jurkat cell RNA spiked in. The intended sense of this specimen's cell subset or site label: FACS-sorted CD8+CD4-CCR7+CD45RA+ naive T cells. This chain is built from TRBV4-3 and TRBJ2-3, with 7 bases matching TRBD2. The CDR3 reads CASSQGGTQGRGSDTQYF. The DNA sequence is TGCGCCAGCAGCCAAGGTGGGACGCAAGGGAGGGGCTCAGATACGCAGTATTTT.